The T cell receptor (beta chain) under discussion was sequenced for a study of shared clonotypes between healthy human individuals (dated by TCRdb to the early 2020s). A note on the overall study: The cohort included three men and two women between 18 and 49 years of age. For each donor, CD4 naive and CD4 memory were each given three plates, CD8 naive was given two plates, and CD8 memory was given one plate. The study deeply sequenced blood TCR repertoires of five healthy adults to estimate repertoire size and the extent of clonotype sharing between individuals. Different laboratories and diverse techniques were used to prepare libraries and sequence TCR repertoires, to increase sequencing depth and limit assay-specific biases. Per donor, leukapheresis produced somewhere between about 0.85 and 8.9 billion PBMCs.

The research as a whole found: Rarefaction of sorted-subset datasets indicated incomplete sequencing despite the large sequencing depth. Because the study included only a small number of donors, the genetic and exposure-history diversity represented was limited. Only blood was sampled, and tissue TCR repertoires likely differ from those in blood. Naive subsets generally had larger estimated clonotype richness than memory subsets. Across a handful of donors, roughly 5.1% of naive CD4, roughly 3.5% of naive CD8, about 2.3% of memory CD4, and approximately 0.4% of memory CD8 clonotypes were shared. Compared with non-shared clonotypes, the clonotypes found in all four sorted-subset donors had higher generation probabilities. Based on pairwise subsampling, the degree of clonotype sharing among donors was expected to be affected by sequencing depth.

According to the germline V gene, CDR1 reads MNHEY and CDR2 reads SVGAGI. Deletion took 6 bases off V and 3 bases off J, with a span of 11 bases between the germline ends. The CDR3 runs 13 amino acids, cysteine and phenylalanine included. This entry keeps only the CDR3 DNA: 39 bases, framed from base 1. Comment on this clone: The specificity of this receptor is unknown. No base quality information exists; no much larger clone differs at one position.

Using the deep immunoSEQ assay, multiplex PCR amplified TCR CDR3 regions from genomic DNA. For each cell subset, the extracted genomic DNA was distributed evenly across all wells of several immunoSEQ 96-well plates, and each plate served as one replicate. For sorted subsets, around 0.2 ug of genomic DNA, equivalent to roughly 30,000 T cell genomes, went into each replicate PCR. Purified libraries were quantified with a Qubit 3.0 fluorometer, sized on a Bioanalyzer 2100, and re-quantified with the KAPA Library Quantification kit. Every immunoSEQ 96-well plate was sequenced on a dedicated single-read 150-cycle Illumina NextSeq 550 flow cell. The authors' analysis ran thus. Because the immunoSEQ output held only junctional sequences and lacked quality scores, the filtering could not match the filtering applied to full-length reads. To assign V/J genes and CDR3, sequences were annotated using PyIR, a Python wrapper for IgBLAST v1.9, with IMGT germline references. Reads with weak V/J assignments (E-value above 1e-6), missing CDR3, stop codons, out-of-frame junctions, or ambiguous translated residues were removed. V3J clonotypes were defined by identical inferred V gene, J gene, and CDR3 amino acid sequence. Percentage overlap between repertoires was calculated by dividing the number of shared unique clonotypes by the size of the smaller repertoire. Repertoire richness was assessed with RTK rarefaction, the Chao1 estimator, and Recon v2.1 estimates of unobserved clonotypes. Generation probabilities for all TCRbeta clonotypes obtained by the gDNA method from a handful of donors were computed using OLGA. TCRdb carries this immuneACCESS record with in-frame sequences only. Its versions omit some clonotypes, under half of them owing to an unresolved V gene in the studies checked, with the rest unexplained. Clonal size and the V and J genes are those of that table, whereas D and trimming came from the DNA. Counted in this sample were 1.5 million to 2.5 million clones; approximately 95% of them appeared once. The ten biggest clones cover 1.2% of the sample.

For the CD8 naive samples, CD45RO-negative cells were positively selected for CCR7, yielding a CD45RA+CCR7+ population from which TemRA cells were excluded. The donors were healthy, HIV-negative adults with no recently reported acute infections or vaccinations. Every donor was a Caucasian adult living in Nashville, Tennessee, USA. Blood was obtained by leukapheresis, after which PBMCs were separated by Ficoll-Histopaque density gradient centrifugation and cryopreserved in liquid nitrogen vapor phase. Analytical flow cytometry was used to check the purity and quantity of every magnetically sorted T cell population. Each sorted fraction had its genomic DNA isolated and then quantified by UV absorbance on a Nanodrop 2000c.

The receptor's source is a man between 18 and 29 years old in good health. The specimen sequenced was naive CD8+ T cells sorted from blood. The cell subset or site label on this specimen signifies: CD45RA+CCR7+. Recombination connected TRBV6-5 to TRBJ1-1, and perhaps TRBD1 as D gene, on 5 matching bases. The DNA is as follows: TGTGCCAGCAGCCTGGGACGGCACACTGAAGCTTTCTTT. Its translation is CASSLGRHTEAFF.